This is a list of T cell receptor beta chains from one sample in a study of human T cells and chemical hapten exposure. Each CDR3 protein gets one entry after TCRdb re-called the RACE reads with MiXCR. Of 97,000 or so distinct CDR3 sequences detected, 27% appear once; the ten largest clones hold over 9%. This specimen consisted of whole blood, obtained in connection with sensitization to the hapten diphenylcyclopropenone (DPC). Every receptor here comes from a man aged 35 to 55 with alopecia areata. Some clones in this sample may be carry-over from other donors' samples. Both conserved end residues are part of each CDR3. The D gene is left open where the match is weak. Rows may omit the clone size; those that give it use once, few, many or a size class.

size: .
D: .
V: TRBV6-2/TRBV6-3
J: TRBJ2-7
CDR3: CASSYSRRVASSRKQYF
DNA: TGTGCCAGCAGTTACTCGAGAAGGGTAGCGAGTTCGCGGAAGCAGTACTTC

size: .
D: .
V: TRBV3-1
J: TRBJ2-4
CDR3: CASSQSPPGRGRANIQYF
DNA: TGTGCCAGCAGCCAAAGCCCCCCTGGACGGGGACGGGCGAACATTCAGTACTTC

size: .
D: .
V: TRBV28
J: TRBJ2-7
CDR3: CASSSRQAQTYEQYF
DNA: TGTGCCAGCAGTTCCAGACAAGCCCAGACGTACGAGCAGTACTTC

size: .
D: TRBD2
V: TRBV20-1
J: TRBJ2-3
CDR3: CSARVASGRESTDTQYF
DNA: TGCAGTGCTAGAGTCGCTAGCGGGAGGGAAAGCACAGATACGCAGTATTTT

size: many
D: .
V: TRBV27
J: TRBJ2-3
CDR3: CASSSYTTDTQYF
DNA: TGTGCCAGCAGTTCTTACACAACAGATACGCAGTATTTT

size: .
D: TRBD1
V: TRBV28
J: TRBJ2-7
CDR3: CASSPTGLMSYEQYF
DNA: TGTGCCAGCAGTCCGACAGGGCTAATGTCCTACGAGCAGTACTTC

size: few
D: .
V: TRBV6-5
J: TRBJ2-2
CDR3: CASSYLGSTGELFF
DNA: TGTGCCAGCAGTTACCTCGGTAGCACCGGGGAGCTGTTTTTT

size: .
D: .
V: TRBV20-1
J: TRBJ1-5
CDR3: CSARDQGVNQPQHF
DNA: TGCAGTGCTAGAGATCAGGGTGTCAATCAGCCCCAGCATTTT

size: many
D: TRBD1
V: TRBV20-1
J: TRBJ2-7
CDR3: CSANPGQYSSFEQYF
DNA: TGCAGTGCAAATCCGGGACAGTATTCGTCCTTCGAGCAGTACTTC

size: few
D: .
V: TRBV7-3
J: TRBJ2-3
CDR3: CASSLDGNTDTQYF
DNA: TGTGCCAGCAGCTTAGACGGCAACACAGATACGCAGTATTTT

size: once
D: .
V: TRBV10-3
J: TRBJ2-3
CDR3: CAIRTGTTDTQYF
DNA: TGTGCCATCAGAACAGGGACCACAGATACGCAGTATTTT

size: few
D: .
V: TRBV7-3
J: TRBJ2-1
CDR3: CASSRGAGPYNEQFF
DNA: TGTGCCAGCAGCAGGGGCGCGGGACCCTACAATGAGCAGTTCTTC

size: .
D: .
V: TRBV7-9
J: TRBJ2-7
CDR3: CASNTGYEQYF
DNA: TGTGCCAGCAACACAGGGTACGAGCAGTACTTC

size: many
D: .
V: TRBV5-1
J: TRBJ1-1
CDR3: CASSDRRNTEAFF
DNA: TGCGCCAGCAGCGACAGAAGGAACACTGAAGCTTTCTTT

size: .
D: .
V: TRBV20-1
J: TRBJ2-3
CDR3: CSARRGSTDTQYF
DNA: TGCAGTGCTAGAAGAGGTAGCACAGATACGCAGTATTTT

size: few
D: TRBD1
V: TRBV28
J: TRBJ2-7
CDR3: CASSLSGTGVYEQYF
DNA: TGTGCCAGCAGTTTATCCGGGACAGGGGTTTACGAGCAGTACTTC

size: .
D: .
V: TRBV5-1
J: TRBJ2-1
CDR3: CASSFRGAVVTDEQFF
DNA: TGCGCCAGCAGCTTTAGGGGGGCGGTAGTTACAGATGAGCAGTTCTTC

size: .
D: TRBD1
V: TRBV12-3/TRBV12-4
J: TRBJ2-1
CDR3: CASSFTGTGVRNEQFF
DNA: TGTGCCAGCAGTTTTACCGGGACAGGGGTTCGTAATGAGCAGTTCTTC

size: many
D: TRBD2
V: TRBV30
J: TRBJ2-2
CDR3: CAWRTSGRDTGELFF
DNA: TGTGCCTGGAGGACTAGCGGGAGGGACACCGGGGAGCTGTTTTTT

size: .
D: TRBD1
V: TRBV27
J: TRBJ2-5
CDR3: CASSHARDRSQETQYF
DNA: TGTGCCAGCAGTCACGCCAGGGACAGGAGCCAAGAGACCCAGTACTTC

size: .
D: .
V: TRBV28
J: TRBJ1-1
CDR3: CASSPPGLGEAFF
DNA: TGTGCCAGCAGTCCACCGGGGCTAGGTGAAGCTTTCTTT

size: .
D: .
V: TRBV15
J: TRBJ1-6
CDR3: CATSRELRDGNSPLHF
DNA: TGTGCCACCAGCAGAGAGCTCCGGGACGGAAACTCACCCCTCCACTTT

size: .
D: .
V: TRBV28
J: TRBJ2-4
CDR3: CASSFGRVDKNIQYF
DNA: TGTGCCAGCAGTTTTGGCAGGGTTGATAAAAACATTCAGTACTTC

size: .
D: TRBD1
V: TRBV6-2/TRBV6-3
J: TRBJ2-7
CDR3: CASSRGQGATYEQYF
DNA: TGTGCCAGCAGCCGGGGACAGGGGGCGACCTACGAGCAGTACTTC

size: few
D: TRBD2
V: TRBV7-2
J: TRBJ2-2
CDR3: CASSLSRGGGTGELFF
DNA: TGTGCCAGCAGCCTCTCAAGGGGCGGGGGGACCGGGGAGCTGTTTTTT

size: few
D: .
V: TRBV6-2/TRBV6-3
J: TRBJ2-7
CDR3: CASSYFYEQYF
DNA: TGTGCCAGCAGTTACTTCTACGAGCAGTACTTC

size: .
D: TRBD1
V: TRBV28
J: TRBJ2-7
CDR3: CASSLTGTGDDEQYF
DNA: TGTGCCAGCAGCCTTACCGGGACAGGGGACGACGAGCAGTACTTC

size: few
D: .
V: TRBV5-1
J: TRBJ2-5
CDR3: CASSLNRAETQYF
DNA: TGCGCCAGCAGCTTAAACAGGGCGGAGACCCAGTACTTC

size: .
D: TRBD2
V: TRBV6-5
J: TRBJ2-1
CDR3: CASSAGTSGGPGEQFF
DNA: TGTGCCAGCAGTGCCGGTACTAGCGGAGGACCTGGTGAGCAGTTCTTC

size: .
D: .
V: TRBV30
J: TRBJ2-1
CDR3: CAWSASNEQFF
DNA: TGTGCCTGGAGTGCTAGCAATGAGCAGTTCTTC

size: few
D: .
V: TRBV5-6
J: TRBJ2-1
CDR3: CASAAKHRDSDEQFF
DNA: TGTGCCAGCGCGGCGAAGCACAGGGATAGCGATGAGCAGTTCTTC

size: .
D: .
V: TRBV2
J: TRBJ2-2
CDR3: CASRSSGELFF
DNA: TGTGCCAGCAGGTCTAGCGGGGAGCTGTTTTTT

size: few
D: .
V: TRBV12-3/TRBV12-4
J: TRBJ1-3
CDR3: CASTHSPNTIYF
DNA: TGTGCCAGCACCCACTCCCCTAACACCATATATTTT

size: .
D: .
V: TRBV7-9
J: TRBJ2-7
CDR3: CASSFGAAQSEEQYF
DNA: TGTGCCAGCAGCTTCGGAGCTGCTCAGAGTGAAGAGCAGTACTTC

size: few
D: TRBD1
V: TRBV6-5
J: TRBJ2-2
CDR3: CASSSGTGTSNTGELFF
DNA: TGTGCCAGCAGCTCCGGGACAGGGACCTCGAACACCGGGGAGCTGTTTTTT

size: .
D: TRBD1
V: TRBV28
J: TRBJ1-1
CDR3: CASREGAMNTEAFF
DNA: TGTGCCAGCAGGGAGGGGGCCATGAACACTGAAGCTTTCTTT

size: .
D: .
V: TRBV7-2
J: TRBJ1-6
CDR3: CASSSDRRYNSPLHF
DNA: TGTGCCAGCAGCTCAGACAGGCGCTATAATTCACCCCTCCACTTT

size: .
D: .
V: TRBV12-3/TRBV12-4
J: TRBJ2-3
CDR3: CASSLGFSTDTQYF
DNA: TGTGCCAGCAGTTTAGGGTTTAGCACAGATACGCAGTATTTT

size: few
D: TRBD1
V: TRBV6-5
J: TRBJ1-2
CDR3: CASSPGTGKYGYTF
DNA: TGTGCCAGCAGTCCCGGGACAGGGAAATATGGCTACACCTTC

size: once
D: TRBD1
V: TRBV15
J: TRBJ1-6
CDR3: CATSTRQGSQSPLHF
DNA: TGTGCCACCAGCACCCGACAGGGTAGTCAGTCACCCCTCCACTTT

size: few
D: .
V: TRBV7-3
J: TRBJ2-7
CDR3: CASSLTGTGEQYF
DNA: TGTGCCAGCAGCTTAACAGGGACGGGCGAGCAGTACTTC

size: .
D: .
V: TRBV20-1
J: TRBJ2-6
CDR3: CSATSVANVLTF
DNA: TGCAGTGCGACCTCTGTAGCCAACGTCCTGACTTTC

size: .
D: .
V: TRBV19
J: TRBJ2-1
CDR3: CASRQGIAAGEQFF
DNA: TGTGCCAGTAGACAGGGGATAGCGGCGGGGGAGCAGTTCTTC

size: .
D: .
V: TRBV6-2/TRBV6-3
J: TRBJ2-7
CDR3: CASTTGYEQYF
DNA: TGTGCCAGCACCACGGGGTACGAGCAGTACTTC

size: few
D: .
V: TRBV28
J: TRBJ2-3
CDR3: CASSLQGATDTQYF
DNA: TGTGCCAGCAGTTTACAGGGCGCTACAGATACGCAGTATTTT

size: many
D: .
V: TRBV12-3/TRBV12-4
J: TRBJ2-1
CDR3: CASRPLLGSSYNEQFF
DNA: TGTGCCAGCAGGCCCCTGTTGGGGAGCTCCTACAATGAGCAGTTCTTC

size: .
D: TRBD2
V: TRBV2
J: TRBJ2-2
CDR3: CASKFTGTSGNTGELFF
DNA: TGTGCCAGCAAATTTACCGGGACTAGCGGGAACACCGGGGAGCTGTTTTTT

size: .
D: TRBD2
V: TRBV14
J: TRBJ2-5
CDR3: CASSHGTSRGETQYF
DNA: TGTGCCAGCAGCCACGGGACTAGCCGAGGGGAGACCCAGTACTTC

size: few
D: .
V: TRBV6-5
J: TRBJ2-3
CDR3: CASSYSKGRDTQYF
DNA: TGTGCCAGCAGTTACTCGAAAGGGAGGGATACGCAGTATTTT

size: .
D: .
V: TRBV4-3
J: TRBJ1-5
CDR3: CASSQDFGARQPQHF
DNA: TGCGCCAGCAGCCAAGATTTTGGGGCCCGGCAGCCCCAGCATTTT

size: few
D: .
V: TRBV2
J: TRBJ2-1
CDR3: CASRGDFTDEQFF
DNA: TGTGCCAGCAGGGGGGACTTTACAGATGAGCAGTTCTTC

size: .
D: .
V: TRBV20-1
J: TRBJ1-1
CDR3: CSAERGTEAFF
DNA: TGCAGTGCCGAGCGCGGCACTGAAGCTTTCTTT

size: many
D: .
V: TRBV14
J: TRBJ2-2
CDR3: CASSQALVGGELFF
DNA: TGTGCCAGCAGCCAAGCCCTAGTAGGCGGGGAGCTGTTTTTT

size: many
D: TRBD2
V: TRBV28
J: TRBJ2-3
CDR3: CASRGSGRLDTQYF
DNA: TGTGCCAGCAGAGGAAGCGGGAGGTTAGATACGCAGTATTTT

size: .
D: TRBD2
V: TRBV12-3/TRBV12-4
J: TRBJ2-7
CDR3: CASSLFGTNEQYF
DNA: TGTGCCAGCAGTTTATTTGGGACTAACGAGCAGTACTTC